These T cell receptor beta chains were read from a single sample in a study of shared clonotypes between healthy human individuals. Produced via immunoSEQ multiplex PCR; TCRdb's table is partial and in-frame only. The sample consists of over 1.4 million clones, roughly 96% of them appearing once. The sequenced sample consisted of naive CD4+ T cells sorted from blood. Receptor source: a man aged 25-45 years in good health. CDR3s include the opening cysteine and the closing phenylalanine or tryptophan. The order of the fields is clone size, V gene, J gene, D gene, CDR3 DNA, CDR3 protein. The D gene is left open where the match is weak. Clone sizes are given selectively: once, few, many, or a class where the clone is expanded.

clone_size: NA
v_call: TRBV29-1
j_call: TRBJ2-3
d_call: NA
cdr3_nt: TGCAGCGTTGAAGTAATTCCGACCGGGACCCCCGGTGGTACGCAGTATTTT
cdr3_aa: CSVEVIPTGTPGGTQYF

clone_size: once
v_call: TRBV2
j_call: TRBJ2-7
d_call: NA
cdr3_nt: TGTGCCAGCAGGGAGGCGAGGGGCTACGAGCAGTACTTC
cdr3_aa: CASREARGYEQYF

clone_size: NA
v_call: TRBV28
j_call: TRBJ2-5
d_call: TRBD1
cdr3_nt: TGTGCCAGCAGCAAGGGGGCGTTTTGGGAGACCCAGTACTTC
cdr3_aa: CASSKGAFWETQYF

clone_size: few
v_call: TRBV25-1
j_call: TRBJ1-2
d_call: NA
cdr3_nt: TGTGCCAGCAGTGACAACTATGGCTACACCTTC
cdr3_aa: CASSDNYGYTF

clone_size: NA
v_call: TRBV10-1
j_call: TRBJ1-1
d_call: NA
cdr3_nt: TGCGCCAGCAGTGAGGGAGGGACCGCATGGGAAGCTTTCTTT
cdr3_aa: CASSEGGTAWEAFF

clone_size: NA
v_call: TRBV5-1
j_call: TRBJ2-2
d_call: TRBD1
cdr3_nt: TGCGCCAGTACCGGGACAGGAAACACCGGGGAGCTGTTTTTT
cdr3_aa: CASTGTGNTGELFF

clone_size: NA
v_call: TRBV18
j_call: TRBJ2-5
d_call: TRBD1
cdr3_nt: TGTGCCAGCTCACCTTACTATGCAGGGGGCCAAGAGACCCAGTACTTC
cdr3_aa: CASSPYYAGGQETQYF

clone_size: NA
v_call: TRBV6-1
j_call: TRBJ2-7
d_call: NA
cdr3_nt: TGTGCCAGCAGCGGCTCGTTGGTGGGTTACGAGCAGTACTTC
cdr3_aa: CASSGSLVGYEQYF

clone_size: NA
v_call: TRBV21-1
j_call: TRBJ2-5
d_call: NA
cdr3_nt: TGTGCCAGCAGCAAACTATCCATAGTACTCGTGGAGAGAAAGGCGCAAGAGACCCAGTACTTC
cdr3_aa: CASSKLSIVLVERKAQETQYF

clone_size: NA
v_call: TRBV28
j_call: TRBJ2-7
d_call: TRBD1
cdr3_nt: TGTGCCAGCAGTTCACGGGACAGGGGGCGCTTAAGCTCCTACGAGCAGTACTTC
cdr3_aa: CASSSRDRGRLSSYEQYF

clone_size: NA
v_call: TRBV19
j_call: TRBJ1-1
d_call: TRBD1
cdr3_nt: TGTGCCAGTAGTACTCCCGGGACAGGGACCACTGAAGCTTTCTTT
cdr3_aa: CASSTPGTGTTEAFF

clone_size: NA
v_call: TRBV5-4
j_call: TRBJ2-5
d_call: TRBD1
cdr3_nt: TGTGCCAGCAGCTCGGGACAGGTTGGGGAGACCCAGTACTTC
cdr3_aa: CASSSGQVGETQYF

clone_size: NA
v_call: TRBV5-6
j_call: TRBJ2-7
d_call: TRBD1
cdr3_nt: TGTGCCAGCAGCCGGGGGGTTTTTCCGGGACAGGGTCCCCACGAGCAGTACTTC
cdr3_aa: CASSRGVFPGQGPHEQYF

clone_size: NA
v_call: TRBV10-1
j_call: TRBJ1-4
d_call: NA
cdr3_nt: TGCGCCAGCAGTGAGTCAAGGGGGATGAATGAAAAACTGTTTTTT
cdr3_aa: CASSESRGMNEKLFF

clone_size: NA
v_call: TRBV7-8
j_call: TRBJ2-2
d_call: NA
cdr3_nt: TGTGCCAGCAGCTTAGCGGGGAACACCGGGGAGCTGTTTTTT
cdr3_aa: CASSLAGNTGELFF

clone_size: NA
v_call: TRBV6-5
j_call: TRBJ2-4
d_call: NA
cdr3_nt: TGTGCCAGCAGTTATTTCGGGACCCCGATTGCCATTCAGTACTTC
cdr3_aa: CASSYFGTPIAIQYF

clone_size: NA
v_call: TRBV5-1
j_call: TRBJ2-4
d_call: TRBD1
cdr3_nt: TGCGCCAGCAGCTTGGACGGACAGGGGGCGCAGAGAGAGTACTTC
cdr3_aa: CASSLDGQGAQREYF

clone_size: NA
v_call: TRBV27
j_call: TRBJ2-4
d_call: NA
cdr3_nt: TGTGCCAGCAGTTTATTCGGGGGAATAGCCAAAAACATTCAGTACTTC
cdr3_aa: CASSLFGGIAKNIQYF

clone_size: NA
v_call: TRBV18
j_call: TRBJ1-2
d_call: NA
cdr3_nt: TGTGCCAGCTCACCGTTCGAGGGCGTCGATGGCTACACCTTC
cdr3_aa: CASSPFEGVDGYTF

clone_size: NA
v_call: TRBV7-3
j_call: TRBJ2-2
d_call: TRBD1
cdr3_nt: TGTGCCAGCAGCAGGACCGGGACAGATACCGGGGAGCTGTTTTTT
cdr3_aa: CASSRTGTDTGELFF

clone_size: NA
v_call: TRBV28
j_call: TRBJ1-1
d_call: NA
cdr3_nt: TGTGCCAGCAGTGAGGGCCGGGTTGAAGCTTTCTTT
cdr3_aa: CASSEGRVEAFF

clone_size: NA
v_call: TRBV10-3
j_call: TRBJ2-1
d_call: TRBD2
cdr3_nt: TGTGCCATCAGTGGGGCCAGGGGATCTTCCGGCGGGAGGACCCTCACCCAGCCTTACAATGAGCAGTTCTTC
cdr3_aa: CAISGARGSSGGRTLTQPYNEQFF

clone_size: NA
v_call: TRBV18
j_call: TRBJ1-5
d_call: NA
cdr3_nt: TGTGCCAGCTCAAATATGACAGGTTTCAATCAGCCCCAGCATTTT
cdr3_aa: CASSNMTGFNQPQHF

clone_size: NA
v_call: TRBV7-8
j_call: TRBJ2-3
d_call: NA
cdr3_nt: TGTGCCAGCAGCCTCCGGGGATTCCCCACAGATACGCAGTATTTT
cdr3_aa: CASSLRGFPTDTQYF

clone_size: NA
v_call: TRBV11-2
j_call: TRBJ2-1
d_call: NA
cdr3_nt: TGTGCCAGCAGCTTAAGGCTAGTCGGCCAGTTCTTC
cdr3_aa: CASSLRLVGQFF

clone_size: once
v_call: TRBV28
j_call: TRBJ1-2
d_call: NA
cdr3_nt: TGTGCCAGCAGTTCACAGGGTGACTATGGCTACACCTTC
cdr3_aa: CASSSQGDYGYTF

clone_size: NA
v_call: TRBV9
j_call: TRBJ2-7
d_call: NA
cdr3_nt: TGTGCCAGCAGCGTGGGGGGCGGGACATATATAACCTACGAGCAGTACTTC
cdr3_aa: CASSVGGGTYITYEQYF

clone_size: NA
v_call: TRBV7-2
j_call: TRBJ2-2
d_call: TRBD2
cdr3_nt: TGTGCCAGCAGGCAGACTAGCGGGAGATCCGGGGAGCTGTTTTTT
cdr3_aa: CASRQTSGRSGELFF

clone_size: NA
v_call: TRBV7-6
j_call: TRBJ2-7
d_call: NA
cdr3_nt: TGTGCCAGCAGCTTAGACACCTACGAGCAGTACTTC
cdr3_aa: CASSLDTYEQYF

clone_size: NA
v_call: TRBV5-5
j_call: TRBJ1-3
d_call: NA
cdr3_nt: TGTGCCAGCAGCCCTGTCGGGGCGCGTGGAAACACCATATATTTT
cdr3_aa: CASSPVGARGNTIYF

clone_size: few
v_call: TRBV12-2
j_call: TRBJ2-7
d_call: NA
cdr3_nt: TGTGCAAGTCGCTTCGGAGGAGAGACTAGCGGACACTACGAGCAGTACTTC
cdr3_aa: CASRFGGETSGHYEQYF

clone_size: NA
v_call: TRBV7-3
j_call: TRBJ2-5
d_call: NA
cdr3_nt: TGTGCCAGCAGCTTATCTGGTACAGAGACCCAGTACTTC
cdr3_aa: CASSLSGTETQYF

clone_size: NA
v_call: TRBV18
j_call: TRBJ1-1
d_call: NA
cdr3_nt: TGTGCCAGCTCAGGGACAACAGCCGGAGAAGCTTTCTTT
cdr3_aa: CASSGTTAGEAFF

clone_size: NA
v_call: TRBV2
j_call: TRBJ2-5
d_call: NA
cdr3_nt: TGTGCCAGCAGTGTTCAACCTCTCGAGACCCAGTACTTC
cdr3_aa: CASSVQPLETQYF

clone_size: NA
v_call: TRBV7-9
j_call: TRBJ2-7
d_call: NA
cdr3_nt: TGTGCCAGCATTCGGGACATCGGGAACTACGAGCAGTACTTC
cdr3_aa: CASIRDIGNYEQYF

clone_size: NA
v_call: TRBV27
j_call: TRBJ2-2
d_call: TRBD1
cdr3_nt: TGTGCCAGCAGTCCCCCCGGGACAGGGATCGGCGGGGAGCTGTTTTTT
cdr3_aa: CASSPPGTGIGGELFF

clone_size: NA
v_call: TRBV7-2
j_call: TRBJ1-2
d_call: NA
cdr3_nt: TGTGCCAGCAGCCCCCAGGCCGGGTTGATCTATGGCTACACCTTC
cdr3_aa: CASSPQAGLIYGYTF

clone_size: NA
v_call: TRBV18
j_call: TRBJ1-1
d_call: NA
cdr3_nt: TGTGCCAGCTCACCACTTGACAGTTCCAACGGTAGAAACACTGAAGCTTTCTTT
cdr3_aa: CASSPLDSSNGRNTEAFF

clone_size: few
v_call: TRBV5-4
j_call: TRBJ1-2
d_call: NA
cdr3_nt: TGTGCCAGCAGCTTTCTAACCGGCTCCTCCTTC
cdr3_aa: CASSFLTGSSF

clone_size: NA
v_call: TRBV7-2
j_call: TRBJ2-7
d_call: NA
cdr3_nt: TGTGCCAGCAGCTTAGTACAGGGCAACTCCTACGAGCAGTACTTC
cdr3_aa: CASSLVQGNSYEQYF

clone_size: NA
v_call: TRBV5-8
j_call: TRBJ2-1
d_call: NA
cdr3_nt: TGTGCCAGCACAATCGGGGTAAACCCCCACAATGAGCAGTTCTTC
cdr3_aa: CASTIGVNPHNEQFF

clone_size: NA
v_call: TRBV11-2
j_call: TRBJ2-1
d_call: NA
cdr3_nt: TGTGCCAGCAGCCAAGGGGGAAATGAGCAGTTCTTC
cdr3_aa: CASSQGGNEQFF

clone_size: NA
v_call: TRBV6-6
j_call: TRBJ2-3
d_call: NA
cdr3_nt: TGTGCCAGCAGTTCAGAACTCAGGGCTCGGACAGATACGCAGTATTTT
cdr3_aa: CASSSELRARTDTQYF

clone_size: NA
v_call: TRBV18
j_call: TRBJ2-5
d_call: NA
cdr3_nt: TGTGCCAGCTCACCACCCAGCGGACAAGAGACCCAGTACTTC
cdr3_aa: CASSPPSGQETQYF

clone_size: NA
v_call: TRBV7-6
j_call: TRBJ2-1
d_call: NA
cdr3_nt: TGTGCCAGCAGCTTGGGGACACCACCGGGGGTCTACAATGAGCAGTTCTTC
cdr3_aa: CASSLGTPPGVYNEQFF

clone_size: NA
v_call: TRBV7-7
j_call: TRBJ2-2
d_call: NA
cdr3_nt: TGTGCTAGCAGCTTATGGGCAGGGGAAGGAGGGGAGCTGTTTTTT
cdr3_aa: CASSLWAGEGGELFF

clone_size: NA
v_call: TRBV14
j_call: TRBJ2-5
d_call: NA
cdr3_nt: TGTGCCAGCAGCCAAGATCGTGGCAGACACCAAGAGACCCAGTACTTC
cdr3_aa: CASSQDRGRHQETQYF

clone_size: once
v_call: TRBV9
j_call: TRBJ2-5
d_call: NA
cdr3_nt: TGTGCCAGCAGCGTAGGGGTGTCAGTAGAAAAGACCCAGTACTTC
cdr3_aa: CASSVGVSVEKTQYF

clone_size: NA
v_call: TRBV18
j_call: TRBJ2-3
d_call: NA
cdr3_nt: TGTGCCAGCTCACCACTCTACAACACAGATACGCAGTATTTT
cdr3_aa: CASSPLYNTDTQYF

clone_size: NA
v_call: TRBV5-4
j_call: TRBJ1-2
d_call: NA
cdr3_nt: TGTGCCAGCAGCTTGGAGGTCGGTGCCTATGGCTACACCTTC
cdr3_aa: CASSLEVGAYGYTF

clone_size: NA
v_call: TRBV4-1
j_call: TRBJ2-5
d_call: NA
cdr3_nt: TGCGCCAGCAGCGAAGAACAAACAAGATTAGGGACCCAGTACTTC
cdr3_aa: CASSEEQTRLGTQYF

clone_size: NA
v_call: TRBV19
j_call: TRBJ2-5
d_call: NA
cdr3_nt: TGTGCCAGTAGTAGACGCAGCCAAGAGACCCAGTACTTC
cdr3_aa: CASSRRSQETQYF

clone_size: NA
v_call: TRBV9
j_call: TRBJ2-7
d_call: TRBD2
cdr3_nt: TGTGCCAGTTCCTCCGGGGGGACCTACGAGCAGTACTTC
cdr3_aa: CASSSGGTYEQYF